The sequence of this T cell receptor (beta chain) was determined in a study of T cell repertoires in cytomegalovirus infection. Study-level background: Indications of both CMV infection and matching HLA type were provided by public TCR beta signatures.

Findings of the study overall: Ex vivo, HLA-C-restricted CMV-specific TCR beta clonotypes prevailed over the rest of the response. Cumulative frequency of public TCR beta families picked out carriers of CMV plus the relevant HLA.

TCRdb reprocessed the reads via MiXCR and lists one record per CDR3 protein. The sample carries some 680,000 distinct CDR3 sequences, approximately 40% recorded once. This clonotype was found a few times. What it recognizes is unknown. The specimen was PBMCs. The origin of this receptor is a human donor in good health (CMV status not recorded). Some clones in this sample may be carry-over from other donors' samples.

The CDR3 protein is CASSSLGDRAYEQYF. The CDR3 DNA sequence: TGTGCCAGCAGTTCCCTCGGGGACAGGGCATACGAGCAGTACTTC. V gene TRBV28 combines with J gene TRBJ2-7; 9 bases are a match to TRBD1. Germline V gene data show CDR1 as MDHEN and CDR2 as SYDVKM. The V segment lost 4 bases and the J segment 4 bases; nucleotides outside the gene matches: 8. The CDR3 covers 15 residues. The entire variable domain, with the rest obtained from reference TRBV28 and TRBJ2-7, is as follows: DVKVTQSSRYLVKRTGEKVFLECVQDMDHENMFWYRQDPGLGLRLIYFSYDVKMKEKGDIPEGYSVSREKKERFSLILESASTNQTSMYLCASSSLGDRAYEQYFGPGTRLTVT.